The clone carrying this T cell receptor (beta chain) was recorded at least ten times. Its antigen is unknown. It was with a sample-barcoded 5' primer and a J-beta primer mix that a second PCR of about 6 to 12 cycles was run. A single record per CDR3 protein comes from TCRdb applying MiXCR to the 5' RACE reads. This repertoire shows some 900,000 distinct CDR3 sequences, around 26% found once; its top ten account for 17%. Donors were systemically healthy Caucasian individuals from Russia aged about 6 to 90 years. The source of the sample is a study of blood T cells in healthy people across ages. About the study: Template switching picked up about one barcoded beta molecule for each two T cells. Study-wide findings and caveats: CMV status of donors was unknown, possibly confounding expanded clonotype changes.

The CDR3 contains 15 residues. The V and J ends lost 3 bases and 2 bases, in that order; junction bases with no gene match: 6. CDR1 is KGHSH and CDR2 is LQKENI in the germline V gene. The TCR was taken from a woman older than 75 in good health. The chain recombines TRBV18 with TRBJ1-2, with TRBD1 identical over 7 bases. Sample: blood. This CDR3 reads CASSPSTGQNYGYTF. Written as DNA, the CDR3 is TGTGCCAGCTCACCGTCGACAGGGCAGAACTATGGCTACACCTTC.